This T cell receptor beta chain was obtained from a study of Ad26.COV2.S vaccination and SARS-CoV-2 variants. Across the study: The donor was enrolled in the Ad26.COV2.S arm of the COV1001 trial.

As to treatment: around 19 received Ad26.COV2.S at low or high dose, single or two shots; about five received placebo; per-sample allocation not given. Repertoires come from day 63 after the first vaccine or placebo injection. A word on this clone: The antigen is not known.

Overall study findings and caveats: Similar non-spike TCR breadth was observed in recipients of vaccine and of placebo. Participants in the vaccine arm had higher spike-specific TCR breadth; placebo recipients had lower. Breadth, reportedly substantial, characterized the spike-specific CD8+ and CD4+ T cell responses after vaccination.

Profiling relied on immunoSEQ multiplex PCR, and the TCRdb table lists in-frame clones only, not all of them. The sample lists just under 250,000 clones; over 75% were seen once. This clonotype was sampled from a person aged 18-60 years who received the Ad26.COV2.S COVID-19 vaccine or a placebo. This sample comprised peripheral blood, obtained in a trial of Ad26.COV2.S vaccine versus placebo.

This CDR3 is CASSSTLQGETQYF. The CDR3 region has the DNA TGTGCCAGCAGTTCCACGCTGCAGGGGGAGACCCAGTACTTC. The chain has TRBV28 and TRBJ2-5; possible D gene TRBD1, 6 bases. From germline, CDR1 is MDHEN and CDR2 SYDVKM. The V gene lost 4 bases and the J gene lost 5 bases, with 14 bases spanning the gap. This CDR3 region has 14 residues.